The rows below give T cell receptor beta chains drawn from one sample of a study of blood T cell repertoires in COVID-19. Repertoires were generated with immunoSEQ multiplex PCR, while TCRdb's copy carries only in-frame clones and drops some. The sample records some 200,000 clones, around 82% being singletons. Sample: peripheral blood. These receptors came from a woman aged 30 to 39 who had recovered from COVID-19. The CDR3 runs from the conserved cysteine through the conserved F or W. Each record gives: V gene, CDR3 protein.

>TRBV27
CASSLYGSQETQYF
>TRBV27
CASSSRHRAGEIYEQYF
>TRBV19
CASSMGRVDQPQHF
>TRBV18
CASSPTGQGVSYEQYF
>TRBV15
CATSTGLAGDYEQYF
>TRBV3-1/TRBV3-2
CASSQYRGFEQFF
>TRBV28
CASGSAGGQAKNIQYF
>TRBV6-5
CASSYSAEPYNEQFF
>TRBV12-5
CASGSGDRGYLGGYTF
>TRBV7-9
CASSSWDRAQETQYF
>TRBV28
CASNHLGSGRGPGANVLTF
>TRBV18
CASSLSGSPRYEQYF
>TRBV19
CASTRQGTDTQYF
>TRBV9
CASSVPADPGEQFF
>TRBV7-3
CASSPDGTGDYEQYF
>TRBV6-1
CASSEAPGQGRNEQFF
>TRBV18
CASSPAGRGYSGNTIYF
>TRBV7-9
CATGAGGKTDTQYF
>TRBV19
CASSINPGSNEQFF
>TRBV5-6
CASSKRSGWYGNTEAFF
>TRBV5-1
CASSLEGVGQGNQPQHF
>TRBV28
CASRQGSTDTQYF
>TRBV3-1/TRBV3-2
CASSPTGNHLYGYTF
>TRBV15
CATSIDRGNSPLHF
>TRBV27
CASSSDRGPYGYTF
>TRBV30
CAWRPRGKAGELFF
>TRBV13
CASSSTGLAGGDTQYF
>TRBV27
CASSPRDRRLNTEAFF
>TRBV28
CASFPNYNSPLHF
>TRBV5-6
CASSGQGLGETQYF
>TRBV2
CASIPLPGYGTEAFF
>TRBV21-1
CASSWRSAGVGYNEQFF
>TRBV24-1
CATADRGNYEQYF
>TRBV7-9
CASSPAVVNTEAFF
>TRBV5-3
CARRQLAVGTGELFF
>TRBV24-1
CATSDRTTPYNEQFF
>TRBV5-6
CASSRVAGTGSFGANVLTF
>TRBV7-8
CASGTGAGGTGELFF
>TRBV19
CASSRNSGYGYTF